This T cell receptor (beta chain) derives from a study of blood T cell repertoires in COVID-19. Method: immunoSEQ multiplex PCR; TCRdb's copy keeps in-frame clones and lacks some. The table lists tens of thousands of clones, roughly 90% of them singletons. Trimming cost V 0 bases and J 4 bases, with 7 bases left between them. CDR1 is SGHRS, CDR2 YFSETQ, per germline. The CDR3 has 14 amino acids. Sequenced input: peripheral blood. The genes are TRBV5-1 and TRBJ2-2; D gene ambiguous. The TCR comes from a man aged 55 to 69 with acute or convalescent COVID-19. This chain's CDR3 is CASSLGTVTGELFF. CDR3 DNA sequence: TGCGCCAGCAGCTTGGGAACAGTCACCGGGGAGCTGTTTTTT.